The present entry profiles one T cell receptor (beta chain) with its context. Antigen: not known. Germline assignment: CDR1 SGHTS and CDR2 YDEGEE. Trimming removed 7 bases from V and 8 bases from J, with 21 bases in between. The CDR3 spans 15 residues. The sample comes from a study of T cells in localized non-small cell lung cancer. Findings of the study overall: Of the top 100 tumor clones, median around 60 were in adjacent lung, about 30 among its top 100.

Using immunoSEQ multiplex PCR, the repertoire was profiled, and TCRdb retains in-frame clones only, with some absent. The repertoire consists of roughly 89,000 clones, with under 95% occurring once and the leading ten covering roughly 4.3%. Material: PBMCs, obtained before any cancer treatment. This sequence originates from a woman between 40 and 69 years old with stage II squamous cell lung carcinoma. J is TRBJ2-2 and V is TRBV5-8; the D call may be TRBD1 or TRBD2 (5 bases each). The CDR3 coding sequence is TGTGCCAGCTGGTCCGACGGGGCTATACGTGGGGAGCTGTTTTTT. Amino acids: CASWSDGAIRGELFF.